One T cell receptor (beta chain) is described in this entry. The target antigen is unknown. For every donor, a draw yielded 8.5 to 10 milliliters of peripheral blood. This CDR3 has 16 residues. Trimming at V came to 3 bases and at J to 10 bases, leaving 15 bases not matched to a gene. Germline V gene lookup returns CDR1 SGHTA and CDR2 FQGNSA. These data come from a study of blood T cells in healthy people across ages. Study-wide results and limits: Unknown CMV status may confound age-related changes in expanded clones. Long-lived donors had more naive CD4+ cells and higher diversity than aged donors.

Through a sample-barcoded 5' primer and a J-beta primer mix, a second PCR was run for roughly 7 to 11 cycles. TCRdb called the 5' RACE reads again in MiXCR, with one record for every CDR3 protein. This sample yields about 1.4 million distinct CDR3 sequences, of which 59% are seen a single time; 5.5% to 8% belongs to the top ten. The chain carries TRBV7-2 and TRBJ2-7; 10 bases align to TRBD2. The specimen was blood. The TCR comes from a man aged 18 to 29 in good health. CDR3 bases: TGTGCCAGCAGCTTTACACTAGCGGGGACCCCAGGGTCCCAGTACTTC. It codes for CASSFTLAGTPGSQYF.